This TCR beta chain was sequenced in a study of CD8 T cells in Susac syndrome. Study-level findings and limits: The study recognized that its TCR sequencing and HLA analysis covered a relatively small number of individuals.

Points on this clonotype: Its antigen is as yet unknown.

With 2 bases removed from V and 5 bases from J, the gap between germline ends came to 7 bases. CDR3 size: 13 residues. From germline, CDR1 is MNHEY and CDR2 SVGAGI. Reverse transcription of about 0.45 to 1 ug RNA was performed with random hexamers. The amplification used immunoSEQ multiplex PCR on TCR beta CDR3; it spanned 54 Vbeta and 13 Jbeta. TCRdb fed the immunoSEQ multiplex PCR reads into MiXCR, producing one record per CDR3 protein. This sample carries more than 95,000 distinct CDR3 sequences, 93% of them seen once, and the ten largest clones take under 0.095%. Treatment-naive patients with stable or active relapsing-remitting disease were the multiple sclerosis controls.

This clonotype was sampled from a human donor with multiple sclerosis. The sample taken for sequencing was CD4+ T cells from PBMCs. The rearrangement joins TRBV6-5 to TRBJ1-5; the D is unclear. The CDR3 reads CASSYGIDQPQHF. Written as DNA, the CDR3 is TGTGCCAGCAGTTACGGCATAGATCAGCCCCAGCATTTT.